These 22 T cell receptor beta chains were all obtained from the same sample, sequenced in a study of T cell responses to AZD1222 COVID-19 vaccine. Profiled with immunoSEQ multiplex PCR; TCRdb holds only in-frame clones, not every one. The data contain 150,000 to 200,000 clones, about 88% of them singletons. Sample: peripheral blood, taken 28 days after the second AZD1222 dose. These receptors originate from an adult who received the AZD1222 COVID-19 vaccine.

The chain joins TRBV3-1 (or the pseudogene TRBV3-2) to TRBJ1-2; tentatively, D is TRBD1 (5 bases). From germline, CDR1 is LGHDT and CDR2 YNNKEL (reference sequence). The V and J ends lost 0 bases and 8 bases respectively, with 13 bases between them. The CDR3 is made up of 14 amino acids. CDR3 DNA sequence: TGTGCCAGCAGCCAAGATGGCGCAGGGTCGGGCTACACCTTC. Translating it yields CASSQDGAGSGYTF.

J is TRBJ1-1 and V is TRBV20-1; D ambiguous. Germline assignment: CDR1 DFQATT and CDR2 SNEGSKA (reference sequence). The V end lost 3 bases, the J end lost 6 bases, and 8 bases lay between the germline ends. This CDR3 is built from 11 residues. CDR3 DNA: TGCAGTGCTAGCCATGGGGCTGAAGCTTTCTTT. Amino acids: CSASHGAEAFF.

This clone came up once. The gene calls are TRBV3-1 (or the pseudogene TRBV3-2) and TRBJ1-1; maybe TRBD1 (5 bases). Deletions cut 1 base from V and 3 bases from J, with 12 bases between. CDR1 and CDR2 (germline): LGHDT, YNNKEL (reference sequence). The length of the CDR3 is 15 residues. The CDR3 here is CASSQGQTAYTEAFF. The CDR3 DNA is TGTGCCAGCAGCCAAGGCCAGACAGCCTACACTGAAGCTTTCTTT.

This chain joins TRBV28 and TRBJ2-5; D may correspond to TRBD1 or TRBD2 (5 bases each). The ends were cut back, 6 bases at V and 4 bases at J, with 21 bases in the middle. Germline V lookup: CDR1 MDHEN, CDR2 SYDVKM. This CDR3 region has 16 residues. CDR3 sequence reads: CASSTPGPRVVETQYF. CDR3 nucleotide sequence: TGTGCCAGCAGCACGCCGGGACCCAGAGTAGTAGAGACCCAGTACTTC.

The rearrangement links TRBV28 to TRBJ1-4; D is perhaps TRBD1 (5 bases). This CDR3 contains 14 residues. Germline V lookup: CDR1 MDHEN, CDR2 SYDVKM. Trimming removed 6 bases at V and 5 bases at J, with 13 bases between. CDR3 region: CASSLGRRNEKLFF. The CDR3 DNA sequence: TGTGCCAGCAGCCTGGGACGTCGAAATGAAAAACTGTTTTTT.

V gene TRBV5-6 combines with J gene TRBJ2-3; 13 bases align to TRBD2. Losses at the gene ends were 2 bases for V and 0 bases for J; bases not matched to a gene: 6. CDR1 is SGHDT, CDR2 YYEEEE, per germline. This CDR3 has 18 residues. The DNA for the CDR3 is TGTGCCAGCAGCTTAATACTAGCGGGAGGGCCGAGCACAGATACGCAGTATTTT. Its protein product is CASSLILAGGPSTDTQYF.

This clone was observed a single time. The chain carries TRBV2 and TRBJ2-7; D perhaps matches TRBD1 (6 bases). Germline V CDR1 and CDR2: SNHLY, FYNNEI. The V end lost 2 bases, the J end lost 5 bases, and 19 bases lay between the germline ends. The CDR3 consists of 16 residues. CDR3 sequence reads: CASSERQVGTGDEQYF. The CDR3, as DNA: TGTGCCAGCAGTGAACGACAGGTGGGCACGGGCGACGAGCAGTACTTC.

This rearrangement joins TRBV19 to TRBJ2-5; 12 positions agree with TRBD2. Looked up from germline, CDR1 is LNHDA and CDR2 is SQIVND (reference sequence). The trim removed 4 bases at V and 4 bases at J, leaving 7 bases unmatched. This CDR3 region has 16 residues. The DNA of the CDR3 is TGTGCCAGTAGTACGAGGACTAGCGGGAAGGGAGAGACCCAGTACTTC. It is translated as CASSTRTSGKGETQYF.

The chain has TRBV27 and TRBJ1-2; 10 positions match TRBD1. The CDR3 is 13 amino acids. Trimming at V came to 6 bases and at J to 8 bases, leaving 6 bases not matched to a gene. Germline-derived CDR1 and CDR2 are MNHEY and SMNVEV (reference sequence). Written as DNA, the CDR3 is TGTGCCAGCAGCCATGGACAGGGGGAAGGCTACACCTTC. It codes for CASSHGQGEGYTF.

This clone showed up just once. The chain links TRBV7-6 to TRBJ1-3; TRBD1 is a possible D gene (6 bases). Germline-derived CDR1 and CDR2 are SGHVS and FNYEAQ. V gave up 1 base and J gave up 5 bases, with 12 bases separating them. There are 15 residues in the CDR3. CDR3 amino acids: CASSLGTGPRNTIYF. DNA for the CDR3: TGTGCCAGCAGCTTAGGTACAGGGCCCAGAAACACCATATATTTT.

V is TRBV5-8 and J is TRBJ1-4, with 8 nucleotides matching TRBD1. Germline assignment: CDR1 SGHTS and CDR2 YDEGEE. The V segment lost 2 bases and the J segment 8 bases; nucleotides outside the gene matches: 5. The CDR3 sequence is 14 residues long. This CDR3 is CASSFGQGREKLFF. The CDR3 coding sequence is TGTGCCAGCAGCTTTGGACAGGGAAGGGAAAAACTGTTTTTT.

This clone was observed a single time. The chain is built from TRBV18 and TRBJ1-2; maybe TRBD1 (5 bases). The CDR3 totals 14 residues. Germline assignment: CDR1 KGHSH and CDR2 LQKENI. V lost 2 bases and J 3 bases, leaving 10 bases between the germline ends. The chain's CDR3 is CASSPDSGHYGYTF. The DNA of the CDR3 is TGTGCCAGCTCACCAGACAGCGGCCACTATGGCTACACCTTC.

The chain carries TRBV14 and TRBJ1-4; 8 bases line up with TRBD1. Trimming cost V 2 bases and J 5 bases; bases outside gene matches: 1. From germline, CDR1 is SGHDN and CDR2 FVKESK. The CDR3 is made up of 14 amino acids. The CDR3 protein is CASSQRTGNEKLFF. DNA for the CDR3: TGTGCCAGCAGCCAACGGACAGGGAATGAAAAACTGTTTTTT.

Only one count was recorded for this clone. CDR3 coding DNA: TGTGCTAGTGGTCCCTGGAGAGGCGAGCAGTACTTC. This encodes CASGPWRGEQYF. V gene TRBV12-5 combines with J gene TRBJ2-7, with no clear D. Looked up from germline, CDR1 is LGHNT and CDR2 is FRNRAP. V was shortened by 5 bases and J by 6 bases, with 11 bases between the two germline ends. This CDR3 comprises 12 residues.

The gene calls are TRBV11-2 and TRBJ1-1; the D is unclear. The CDR3 loop spans 13 amino acids. CDR1 and CDR2 (germline): SGHAT, FQNNGV. V was shortened by 2 bases and J by 1 base, with 5 bases between the two germline ends. In nucleotides, the CDR3 is TGTGCCAGCAGCTTACCCCAGAACACTGAAGCTTTCTTT. This sequence encodes CASSLPQNTEAFF.

The rearrangement uses TRBV23-1 and TRBJ2-6; maybe TRBD2 (7 bases). TRBV23-1 is treated as an ORF (open reading frame) with a function not yet certain. V was shortened by 4 bases and J by 2 bases, with 21 bases between the two germline ends. This CDR3 has 19 amino acids. The CDR3 DNA reads TGCGCCAGCAGTCCCCGGGGCCCGGGGGGCCCCCCTGGGGCCAACGTCCTGACTTTC. Protein: CASSPRGPGGPPGANVLTF.

This clone was detected once. The chain couples TRBV19 to TRBJ2-2; D is perhaps TRBD2 (7 bases). The V gene lost 4 bases and the J gene lost 5 bases, with 26 bases spanning the gap. Germline V gives CDR1 LNHDA, CDR2 SQIVND (reference sequence). The CDR3 consists of 19 residues. The CDR3 loop is CASSTADSSGGPYTGELFF. In DNA form, the CDR3 reads TGTGCCAGTAGTACCGCGGACAGCTCGGGAGGACCCTATACCGGGGAGCTGTTTTTT.

The rearrangement links TRBV28 to TRBJ2-7; 11 bases map to TRBD2. Germline V gene lookup returns CDR1 MDHEN and CDR2 SYDVKM. The CDR3 contains 12 residues. J gave up 11 bases and V 11 bases, and 11 bases lay outside the gene matches. The CDR3 is CAELAGEVRKYF. The CDR3, as DNA: TGTGCCGAACTAGCGGGGGAGGTGAGGAAGTACTTC.

The chain carries TRBV29-1 and TRBJ2-7; TRBD1 matches at 7 bases. V lost 4 bases and J lost 6; bases outside the gene matches: 9. Germline V gene sequence: CDR1 SQVTM, CDR2 ANQGSEA. The CDR3 is 13 residues long. The CDR3 region is CSVALDRRPEQYF. The CDR3 bases are TGCAGCGTTGCCCTGGACAGGAGACCCGAGCAGTACTTC.

The rearrangement joins TRBV4-3 to TRBJ2-5; TRBD2 matches at 8 bases. Germline CDR1 and CDR2: LGHNA and YSLEER. The CDR3 has 19 residues. V trimming: 4 bases; J trimming: 4 bases; junction bases outside the gene matches: 20. The CDR3 region is CASSPSDLGGAGERETQYF. As DNA, the CDR3 is TGCGCCAGCAGCCCTAGTGACCTAGGGGGAGCGGGAGAGAGAGAGACCCAGTACTTC.

In its sample, this clone was seen once. The sample has other DNA sequences that encode this CDR3 too. The V and J genes are TRBV5-1 and TRBJ1-6; 7 nucleotides match TRBD1. CDR1 and CDR2 from the germline V gene are SGHRS and YFSETQ. The J segment lost 9 bases and the V segment lost 0 bases, leaving 0 bases of the junction unmatched. This CDR3 contains 13 residues. CDR3 DNA sequence: TGCGCCAGCAGCTTGGCAGGGGGTTCACCCCTCCACTTT. Amino acid sequence: CASSLAGGSPLHF.

V gene TRBV15 combines with J gene TRBJ2-7, with D possibly being TRBD2 (5 bases). The CDR3 sequence is 15 residues long. V shed 5 bases and J shed 3 bases, with 17 bases lying between them. The germline CDR1 and CDR2 sequences are LNHNV and YYDKDF (reference sequence). CDR3 bases: TGTGCCACCAGCTCTGTCCACGGACTCTACTACGAGCAGTACTTC. This sequence encodes CATSSVHGLYYEQYF.